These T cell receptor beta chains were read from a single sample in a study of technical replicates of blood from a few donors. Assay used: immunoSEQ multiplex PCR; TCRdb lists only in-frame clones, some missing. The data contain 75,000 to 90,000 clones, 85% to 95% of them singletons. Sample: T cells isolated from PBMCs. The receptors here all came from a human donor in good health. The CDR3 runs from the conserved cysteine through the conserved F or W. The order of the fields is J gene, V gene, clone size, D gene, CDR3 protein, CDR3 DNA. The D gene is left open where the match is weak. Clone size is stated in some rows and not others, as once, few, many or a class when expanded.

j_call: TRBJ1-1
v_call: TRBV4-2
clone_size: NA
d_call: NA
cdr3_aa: CASSQVGGLRNTEAFF
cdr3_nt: TGTGCCAGCAGCCAAGTTGGAGGACTGAGGAACACTGAAGCTTTCTTT

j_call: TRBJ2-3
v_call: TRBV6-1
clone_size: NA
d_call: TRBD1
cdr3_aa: CASSEGSGTGYTDTQYF
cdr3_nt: TGTGCCAGCAGTGAAGGGTCCGGGACAGGGTACACAGATACGCAGTATTTT

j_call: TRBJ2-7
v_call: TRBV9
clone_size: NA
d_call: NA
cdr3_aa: CASSVDGSTTYEQYF
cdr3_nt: TGTGCCAGCAGCGTAGACGGGTCGACTACCTACGAGCAGTACTTC

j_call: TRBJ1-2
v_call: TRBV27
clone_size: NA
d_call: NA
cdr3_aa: CASTLSGTELLANYGYTF
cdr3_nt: TGTGCCAGCACCCTCTCCGGGACTGAACTCTTAGCTAACTATGGCTACACCTTC

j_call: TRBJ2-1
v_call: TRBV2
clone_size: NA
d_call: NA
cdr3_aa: CASSEAREQFF
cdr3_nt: TGTGCCAGCAGTGAGGCCCGAGAGCAGTTCTTC

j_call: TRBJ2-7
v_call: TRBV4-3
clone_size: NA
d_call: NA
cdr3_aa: CASSDGSSEQYF
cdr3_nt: TGCGCCAGCAGCGACGGGAGTAGCGAGCAGTACTTC

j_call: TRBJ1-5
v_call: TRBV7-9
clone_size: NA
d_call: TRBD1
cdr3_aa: CASSPLRLTGGTQPQHF
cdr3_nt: TGTGCCAGCAGCCCGTTAAGACTCACAGGGGGTACTCAGCCCCAGCATTTT

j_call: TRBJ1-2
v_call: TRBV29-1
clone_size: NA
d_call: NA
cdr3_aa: CSVERVWNIGYTF
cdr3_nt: TGCAGCGTTGAACGGGTCTGGAATATTGGCTACACCTTC

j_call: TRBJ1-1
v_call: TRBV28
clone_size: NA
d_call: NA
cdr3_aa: CASSLSRANTEAFF
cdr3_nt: TGTGCCAGCAGTTTGTCCAGGGCGAACACTGAAGCTTTCTTT

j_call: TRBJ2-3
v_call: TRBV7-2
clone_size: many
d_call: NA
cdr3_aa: CASSFSSASGQDTQYF
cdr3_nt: TGTGCCAGCAGCTTCAGTTCGGCGTCGGGACAAGATACGCAGTATTTT

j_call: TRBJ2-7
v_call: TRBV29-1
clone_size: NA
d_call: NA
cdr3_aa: CSVQRQDLNPYEQYF
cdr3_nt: TGCAGCGTTCAGAGACAGGACCTCAACCCGTACGAGCAGTACTTC

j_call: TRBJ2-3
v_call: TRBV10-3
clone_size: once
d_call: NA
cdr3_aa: CAISEWTNTDTQYF
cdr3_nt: TGTGCCATCAGTGAGTGGACTAACACAGATACGCAGTATTTT

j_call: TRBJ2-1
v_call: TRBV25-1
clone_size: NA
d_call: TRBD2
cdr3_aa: CASSPVLADNEQFF
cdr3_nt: TGTGCCAGCAGTCCCGTCCTAGCGGACAATGAGCAGTTCTTC

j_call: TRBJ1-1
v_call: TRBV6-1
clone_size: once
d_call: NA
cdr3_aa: CASSEIGGVITEAFF
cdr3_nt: TGTGCCAGCAGTGAAATCGGAGGGGTCATCACTGAAGCTTTCTTT

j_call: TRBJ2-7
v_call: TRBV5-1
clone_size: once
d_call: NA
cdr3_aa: CASSLALEVGEQYF
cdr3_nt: TGCGCCAGCAGCTTGGCCTTGGAGGTAGGAGAGCAGTACTTC

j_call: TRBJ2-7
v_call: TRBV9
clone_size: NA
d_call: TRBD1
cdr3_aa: CASSVRDRDYEQYF
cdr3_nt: TGTGCCAGCAGCGTAAGGGACAGGGACTACGAGCAGTACTTC

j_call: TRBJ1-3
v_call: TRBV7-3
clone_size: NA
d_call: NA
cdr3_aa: CASSFNPESDSGNTIYF
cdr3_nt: TGTGCCAGCAGCTTTAACCCGGAGAGCGACTCTGGAAACACCATATATTTT

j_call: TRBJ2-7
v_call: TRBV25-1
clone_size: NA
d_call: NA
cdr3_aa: CASSEYSWEQYF
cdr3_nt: TGTGCCAGCAGTGAATATAGCTGGGAGCAGTACTTC

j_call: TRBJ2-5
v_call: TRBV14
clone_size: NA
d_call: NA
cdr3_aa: CASSQGKLRVETQYF
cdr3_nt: TGTGCCAGCAGCCAAGGGAAGTTGAGGGTGGAGACCCAGTACTTC

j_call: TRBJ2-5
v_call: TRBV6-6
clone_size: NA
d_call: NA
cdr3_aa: CASRPGTLQETQYF
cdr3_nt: TGTGCCAGCAGACCCGGGACTTTACAAGAGACCCAGTACTTC

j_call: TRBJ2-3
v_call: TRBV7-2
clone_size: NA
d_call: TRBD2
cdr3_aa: CASSLDLLAEAIGDTQYF
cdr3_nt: TGTGCCAGCAGCTTAGACCTACTAGCGGAGGCCATTGGAGATACGCAGTATTTT

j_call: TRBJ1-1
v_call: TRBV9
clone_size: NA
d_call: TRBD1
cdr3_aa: CASSVQGASTEAFF
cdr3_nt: TGTGCCAGCAGCGTACAGGGGGCGAGCACTGAAGCTTTCTTT

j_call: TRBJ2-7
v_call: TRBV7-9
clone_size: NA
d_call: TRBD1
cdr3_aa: CASSLKVSGTGKGEQYF
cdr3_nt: TGTGCCAGCAGCTTAAAGGTATCCGGGACAGGGAAAGGCGAGCAGTACTTC

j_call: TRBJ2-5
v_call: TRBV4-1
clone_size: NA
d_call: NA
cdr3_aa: CASSQEPRGETQYF
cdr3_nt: TGCGCCAGCAGCCAAGAACCAAGGGGCGAGACCCAGTACTTC

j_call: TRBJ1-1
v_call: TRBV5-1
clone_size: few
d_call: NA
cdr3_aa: CASSSGGTEAFF
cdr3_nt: TGCGCCAGCAGCTCGGGTGGGACTGAAGCTTTCTTT

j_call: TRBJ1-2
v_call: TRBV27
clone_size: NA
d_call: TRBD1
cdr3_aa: CASSLQGARGYTF
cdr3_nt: TGTGCCAGCAGTTTACAGGGGGCGCGGGGCTACACCTTC

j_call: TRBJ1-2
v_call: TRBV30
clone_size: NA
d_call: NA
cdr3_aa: CAWSVIRNYGYTF
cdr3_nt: TGTGCCTGGAGTGTTATACGGAACTATGGCTACACCTTC